A single sample is the source of the 21 T cell receptor beta chains below, sequenced in a study of cytomegalovirus exposure and HLA in healthy donors. Researchers ran the PCR with 60 Vbeta and 13 Jbeta primers. Assay: immunoSEQ multiplex PCR; the TCRdb copy retains only in-frame clones and omits some. The data hold about 200,000 clones, with 82% observed a single time. Sequenced input: PBMCs. All receptors derive from a boy between 2 and 10 years old in good health and CMV-seronegative.

This clone was seen a few times. The genes are TRBV6-5 and TRBJ1-1; D may be TRBD1 (6 bases). Trimming took off 7 bases at V and 7 bases at J, with 13 bases between the two ends. The CDR3 is 12 residues long. Germline CDR1 reads MNHEY; CDR2 reads SVGAGI. CDR3 residues: CASTVGQFEAFF. The CDR3 DNA follows: TGTGCCAGCACTGTTGGACAGTTTGAAGCTTTCTTT.

The rearrangement links TRBV19 to TRBJ1-2; D is unresolved. CDR1 and CDR2 from the germline V gene are LNHDA and SQIVND (reference sequence). The CDR3 covers 13 residues. V was cut by 6 bases and J by 3 bases, with 11 bases left in between. CDR3 coding DNA: TGTGCCAGTAGGCAAGGGAGGTACTATGGCTACACCTTC. The encoded protein is CASRQGRYYGYTF. The variable domain in full, completed from reference TRBV19 and TRBJ1-2, reads DGGITQSPKYLFRKEGQNVTLSCEQNLNHDAMYWYRQDPGQGLRLIYYSQIVNDFQKGDIAEGYSVSREKKESFPLTVTSAQKNPTAFYLCASRQGRYYGYTFGSGTRLTVV.

The rearrangement links TRBV7-2 to TRBJ2-5, with 12 nucleotides matching TRBD2. The CDR3 totals 17 residues. The germline V gene encodes CDR1 SGHTA and CDR2 FQGNSA. V gave up 4 bases and J gave up 4 bases; unmatched junction bases: 10. CDR3 region: CASSSYASGGAGETQYF. The CDR3 DNA follows: TGTGCCAGCAGCTCCTACGCTAGCGGGGGGGCCGGAGAGACCCAGTACTTC.

The V gene is TRBV2, the J gene TRBJ1-6; no definite D call. This CDR3 comprises 15 residues. Trimming cost V 5 bases and J 13 bases, with 21 bases left between them. Germline values: CDR1 SNHLY, CDR2 FYNNEI. In DNA form, the CDR3 reads TGTGCCAGCAGTTCTAATATGGGCAGCTTGGCGCCCCTCCACTTT. It encodes CASSSNMGSLAPLHF.

The chain is built from TRBV4-2 and TRBJ1-4; the D is unclear. The CDR3 contains 14 residues. Germline V gives CDR1 LGHNA, CDR2 YNFKEQ. The V gene lost 8 bases and the J gene lost 7 bases, with 17 bases spanning the gap. The DNA for the CDR3 is TGTGCCAGCCGCCCTAGAGCCGGCGGTGAAAAACTGTTTTTT. Translating gives CASRPRAGGEKLFF.

The chain links TRBV18 to TRBJ1-1, with D possibly being TRBD1 (5 bases). V lost 5 bases and J lost 0, with 13 bases in between. The CDR3 totals 15 residues. In germline, CDR1 is KGHSH, CDR2 LQKENI. CDR3 DNA sequence: TGTGCCAGCTCAGCCGTGACAGCAATGAACACTGAAGCTTTCTTT. Protein sequence: CASSAVTAMNTEAFF.

The chain employs TRBV6-5 and TRBJ1-2; possible D gene TRBD1, 5 bases. Trimming stripped 6 bases from V and 8 bases from J, with 10 bases between. The V gene's germline CDR1 is MNHEY and CDR2 SVGAGI. This CDR3 spans 11 amino acids. CDR3 nucleotide sequence: TGTGCCAGCAGACAGGAGAAAGGCTACACCTTC. It translates to CASRQEKGYTF.

Note on this clone: The junction and the germline gene differ at one end; a read error may be behind it. The chain is built from TRBV7-7 and TRBJ2-7; 7 bases align to TRBD1. CDR3 length: 17 amino acids. Germline values: CDR1 SSHAT, CDR2 FNYEAQ (reference sequence). In DNA form, the CDR3 reads TGTGCTAGCAGCTTAGAAGGGGGCTGGGCCGTCGGCTACGAGCAGTACTTC. It yields the protein CASSLEGGWAVGYEQYF. Combining the CDR3 with reference TRBV7-7 and TRBJ2-7 gives the whole variable domain GAGVSQSPRYKVTKRGQDVTLRCDPISSHATLYWYQQALGQGPEFLTYFNYEAQPDKSGLPSDRFSAERPEGSISTLTIQRTEQRDSAMYRCASSLEGGWAVGYEQYFGPGTRLTVT.

The chain carries TRBV5-1 and TRBJ1-1, with D perhaps matching TRBD1 (5 bases). CDR3 size: 15 residues. V dropped 3 bases and J dropped 3 bases, with 15 bases sitting between them. Germline V gene sequence: CDR1 SGHRS, CDR2 YFSETQ. The CDR3, as DNA: TGCGCCAGCAGCTCGTCGGGACGGGGGTACACTGAAGCTTTCTTT. Its protein is CASSSSGRGYTEAFF.

The chain is built from TRBV2 and TRBJ2-3; 16 bases fit TRBD2. This CDR3 has 19 amino acids. The germline gives CDR1 SNHLY, CDR2 FYNNEI. V shed 8 bases and J 4 bases; nucleotides not matched to a gene: 15. CDR3 nucleotides: TGTGCCAGCCTTGATCCCGGGACTAGCGGGGGGGCAAGCGCAGATACGCAGTATTTT. Translating it yields CASLDPGTSGGASADTQYF.

V usage is TRBV6-1 and J usage is TRBJ1-4; TRBD1 aligns across 9 bases. Germline trimming cut 6 bases from V and 5 bases from J; bases unmatched to any gene: 4. The germline V gene encodes CDR1 MNHNS and CDR2 SASEGT. CDR3 length: 14 amino acids. The CDR3 protein is CASRRQGGNEKLFF. CDR3 DNA: TGTGCCAGCAGACGACAGGGGGGAAATGAAAAACTGTTTTTT.

Comments on this clone: At one boundary the junction diverges from the germline segment, which might be a read error. The chain has TRBV7-2 and TRBJ1-3; a weak D match, TRBD1 (5 bases). CDR3 length: 16 residues. The germline CDR1 and CDR2 sequences are SGHTA and FQGNSA. CDR3 region: CANSLVTGVSGNTIYF. Here the CDR3 DNA reads TGTGCCAACAGCTTAGTCACAGGAGTCTCTGGAAACACCATATATTTT. Full variable domain (remainder filled in from reference TRBV7-2 and TRBJ1-3): GAGVSQSPSNKVTEKGKDVELRCDPISGHTALYWYRQSLGQGLEFLIYFQGNSAPDKSGLPSDRFSAERTGGSVSTLTIQRTQQEDSAVYLCANSLVTGVSGNTIYFGEGSWLTVV.

The rearrangement links TRBV6-5 to TRBJ1-4; no definite D call. V was cut by 6 bases and J by 4 bases, with 9 bases left in between. The CDR3 sequence is 13 residues long. CDR1 and CDR2 from the germline V gene are MNHEY and SVGAGI. The CDR3 DNA reads TGTGCCAGCAGGTCCAGTGGTAATGAAAAACTGTTTTTT. It encodes CASRSSGNEKLFF.

This chain links TRBV11-2 with TRBJ2-5; D is possibly TRBD1 (5 bases). The CDR3 sequence is 15 residues long. The V gene's germline CDR1 is SGHAT and CDR2 FQNNGV. V lost 2 bases, J lost 5 bases, and 15 bases lay in between. CDR3 region: CASSLMWAGQETQYF. In nucleotides, the CDR3 is TGTGCCAGCAGCTTAATGTGGGCAGGGCAGGAGACCCAGTACTTC. Complete variable domain (other parts from reference TRBV11-2 and TRBJ2-5): EAGVAQSPRYKIIEKRQSVAFWCNPISGHATLYWYQQILGQGPKLLIQFQNNGVVDDSQLPKDRFSAERLKGVDSTLKIQPAKLEDSAVYLCASSLMWAGQETQYFGPGTRLLVL.

The rearrangement joins TRBV7-6 to TRBJ1-4; possibly TRBD1 for D (5 bases). V dropped 1 base and J dropped 7 bases, with 16 bases sitting between them. Germline CDR1 reads SGHVS; CDR2 reads FNYEAQ. The CDR3 contains 16 residues. CDR3 loop: CASSLGGTLRGEKLFF. CDR3 bases: TGTGCCAGCAGCTTAGGGGGTACCCTAAGGGGTGAAAAACTGTTTTTT.

This clone was observed a few times. The chain carries TRBV7-9 and TRBJ1-3, with 7 nucleotides matching TRBD1. The CDR3 consists of 15 residues. In germline, CDR1 is SEHNR, CDR2 FQNEAQ (reference sequence). V dropped 6 bases and J dropped 4; count of bases not matched to a gene: 9. CDR3 sequence reads: CASRYTGDSGNTIYF. Written as DNA, the CDR3 is TGTGCCAGCAGATACACAGGGGATTCGGGAAACACCATATATTTT.

V gene TRBV15 combines with J gene TRBJ1-5, with 9 bases lining up with TRBD1. CDR1 and CDR2 (germline): LNHNV, YYDKDF (reference sequence). The CDR3 extends over 15 amino acids. With 4 bases clipped from V and 6 bases from J, the junction kept 7 bases outside the gene matches. The CDR3 region has the DNA TGTGCCACCAGCATCCCGGGACAGGGCACTCAGCCCCAGCATTTT. It translates to CATSIPGQGTQPQHF.

The CDR3 protein is CASSQEPRTENTEAFF. The CDR3 DNA reads as TGCGCCAGCAGCCAAGAGCCCCGGACAGAGAACACTGAAGCTTTCTTT. The rearrangement links TRBV4-3 to TRBJ1-1; D may be TRBD1 (6 bases). The germline CDR1 and CDR2 sequences are LGHNA and YSLEER. V shed 0 bases and J shed 1 base, with 12 bases lying between them. This CDR3 is 16 amino acids long.

CDR3 protein: CASSPGGANYGYTF. The DNA for the CDR3 is TGTGCCAGCAGCCCGGGGGGAGCTAACTATGGCTACACCTTC. The gene calls are TRBV5-4 and TRBJ1-2; TRBD1 is a possible D gene (5 bases). The CDR3 sequence is 14 residues long. V was clipped by 4 bases and J by 0 bases, with 10 bases between them. Germline CDR1 reads SGHNT; CDR2 reads YYREEE (reference sequence).

The chain employs TRBV7-6 and TRBJ2-7, with TRBD1 as a possible D gene (5 bases). Trimming removed 3 bases at V and 4 bases at J, with 10 bases between. The CDR3 extends over 13 amino acids. Per the germline V gene, CDR1 is SGHVS and CDR2 is FNYEAQ. The CDR3 DNA sequence: TGTGCCAGCAGCTTTGACAGCTTATACGAGCAGTACTTC. Translation gives CASSFDSLYEQYF.

The V and J genes are TRBV19 and TRBJ1-1; the D is unclear. The V and J ends lost 9 bases and 2 bases respectively, with 16 bases between them. Germline V gives CDR1 LNHDA, CDR2 SQIVND (reference sequence). The CDR3 runs to 14 residues. CDR3: CASTPGEANTEAFF. The CDR3 DNA reads as TGTGCCAGCACCCCGGGAGAAGCAAACACTGAAGCTTTCTTT.